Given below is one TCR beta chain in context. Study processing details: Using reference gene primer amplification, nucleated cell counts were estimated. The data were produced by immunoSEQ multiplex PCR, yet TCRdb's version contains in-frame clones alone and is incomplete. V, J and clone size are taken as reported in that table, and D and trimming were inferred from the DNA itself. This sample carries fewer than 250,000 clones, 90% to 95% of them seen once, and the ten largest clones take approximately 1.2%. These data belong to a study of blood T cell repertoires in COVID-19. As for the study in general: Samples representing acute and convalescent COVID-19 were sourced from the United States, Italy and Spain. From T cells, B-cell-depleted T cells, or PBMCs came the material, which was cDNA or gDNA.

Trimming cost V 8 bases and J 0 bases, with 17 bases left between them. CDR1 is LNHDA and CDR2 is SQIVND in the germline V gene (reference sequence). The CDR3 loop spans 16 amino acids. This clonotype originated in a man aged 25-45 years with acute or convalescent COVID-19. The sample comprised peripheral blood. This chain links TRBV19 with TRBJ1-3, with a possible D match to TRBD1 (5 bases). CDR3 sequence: CASGSRGDLSGNTIYF. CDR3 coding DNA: TGTGCCAGTGGGAGTCGGGGGGATCTCTCTGGAAACACCATATATTTT.